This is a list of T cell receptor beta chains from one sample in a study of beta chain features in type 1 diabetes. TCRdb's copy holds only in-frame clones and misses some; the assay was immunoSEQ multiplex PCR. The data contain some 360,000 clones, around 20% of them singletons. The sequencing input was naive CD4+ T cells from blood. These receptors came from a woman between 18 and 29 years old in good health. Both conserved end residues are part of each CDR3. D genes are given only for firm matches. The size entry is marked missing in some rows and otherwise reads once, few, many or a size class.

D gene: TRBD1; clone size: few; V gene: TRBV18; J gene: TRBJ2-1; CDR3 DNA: TGTGCCAGCTCACCACCGGTCAGGGGGCCTGAGCAGTTCTTC; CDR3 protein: CASSPPVRGPEQFF
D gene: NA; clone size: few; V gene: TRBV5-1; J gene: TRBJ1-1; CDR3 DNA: TGCGCCAGCAGCTTTGACTTGAACACTGAAGCTTTCTTT; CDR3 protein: CASSFDLNTEAFF
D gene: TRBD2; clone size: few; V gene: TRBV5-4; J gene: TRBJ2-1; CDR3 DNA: TGTGCCAGCAAATATACTAGCGGGGGGAACAATGAGCAGTTCTTC; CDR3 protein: CASKYTSGGNNEQFF
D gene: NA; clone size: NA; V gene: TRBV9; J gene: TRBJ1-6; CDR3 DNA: TGTGCCAGCAGCGTAGGAATGGGGGGGAGCTCCTATAATTCACCCCTCCACTTT; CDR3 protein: CASSVGMGGSSYNSPLHF
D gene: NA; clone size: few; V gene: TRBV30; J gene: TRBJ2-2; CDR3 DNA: TGTGCCTGGAGTGTAGGGCTAGCGAGTTCCGGGGAGCTGTTTTTT; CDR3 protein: CAWSVGLASSGELFF
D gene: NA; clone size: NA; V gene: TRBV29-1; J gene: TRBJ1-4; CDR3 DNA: TGCAGCGTCCCTGGGGCAGACGTTAATGAAAAACTGTTTTTT; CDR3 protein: CSVPGADVNEKLFF
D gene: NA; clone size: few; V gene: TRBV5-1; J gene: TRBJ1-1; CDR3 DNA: TGCGCCAGCAGCTTGGGAGGGCGGGACACTGAAGCTTTCTTT; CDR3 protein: CASSLGGRDTEAFF
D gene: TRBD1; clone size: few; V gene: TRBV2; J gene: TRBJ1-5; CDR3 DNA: TGTGCCAGCAGTGGGACAGGGGGTAATCAGCCCCAGCATTTT; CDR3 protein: CASSGTGGNQPQHF
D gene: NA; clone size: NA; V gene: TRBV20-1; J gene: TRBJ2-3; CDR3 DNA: TGCAGTGGCGGAACCACAGATACGCAGTATTTT; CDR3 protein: CSGGTTDTQYF
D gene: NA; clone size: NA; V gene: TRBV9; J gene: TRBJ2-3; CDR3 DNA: TGTGCCAGCAGCGTCCCCCGGTCTCCAGATACGCAGTATTTT; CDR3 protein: CASSVPRSPDTQYF
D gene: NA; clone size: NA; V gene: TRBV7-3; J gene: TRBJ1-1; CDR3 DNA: TGTGCCAGCAGCTCACAGGAAGGCACTGAAGCTTTCTTT; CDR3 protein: CASSSQEGTEAFF
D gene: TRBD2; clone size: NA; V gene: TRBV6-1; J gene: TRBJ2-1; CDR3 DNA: TGTGCCAGCACCCGACTAGCGGGGGTGCGGTATGAGCAGTTCTTC; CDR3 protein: CASTRLAGVRYEQFF
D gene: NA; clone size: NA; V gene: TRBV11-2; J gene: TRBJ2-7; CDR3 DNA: TGTGCCAGCAGCTTGACTAGTCTGAGCTATTACGAGCAGTACTTC; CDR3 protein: CASSLTSLSYYEQYF
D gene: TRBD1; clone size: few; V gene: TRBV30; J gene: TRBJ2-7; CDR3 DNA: TGTGCCTCATCGGGACAGAGATACGAGCAGTACTTC; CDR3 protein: CASSGQRYEQYF
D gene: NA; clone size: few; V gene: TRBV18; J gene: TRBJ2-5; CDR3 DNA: TGTGCCTCTACTGGTACGGGGCAAGAGACCCAGTACTTC; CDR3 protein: CASTGTGQETQYF
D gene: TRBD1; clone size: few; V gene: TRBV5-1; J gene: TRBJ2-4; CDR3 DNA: TGCGCCAGCAGCTTGGGGGGACAGGGGGCCTACATTCAGTACTTC; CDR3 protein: CASSLGGQGAYIQYF
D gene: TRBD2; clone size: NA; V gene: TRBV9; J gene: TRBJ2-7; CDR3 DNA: TGTGCCAGCAGCGTAGATGCGGGGGGAACCTACGAGCAGTACTTC; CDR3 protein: CASSVDAGGTYEQYF
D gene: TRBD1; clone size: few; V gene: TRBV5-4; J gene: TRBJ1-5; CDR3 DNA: TGTGCCAGCAGCCCAGGGACAGGGCCTCAGCCCCAGCATTTT; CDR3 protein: CASSPGTGPQPQHF
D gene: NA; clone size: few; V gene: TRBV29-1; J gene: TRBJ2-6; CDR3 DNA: TGCAGCGTTGTGAGTTCTGGGGCCAACGTCCTGACTTTC; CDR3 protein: CSVVSSGANVLTF
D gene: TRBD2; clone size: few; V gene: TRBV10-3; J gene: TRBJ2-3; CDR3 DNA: TGTGCCATTAAGACTAGCTACACAGATACGCAGTATTTT; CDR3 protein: CAIKTSYTDTQYF
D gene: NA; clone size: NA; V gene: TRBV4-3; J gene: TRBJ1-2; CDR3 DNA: TGCGCCAGCAGCCAAGATGGTGGCAATAACAATGGCTACACCTTC; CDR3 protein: CASSQDGGNNNGYTF
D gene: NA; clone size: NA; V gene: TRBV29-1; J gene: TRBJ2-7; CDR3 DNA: TGCAGCGTTGGACAGGACTTCTACGAGCAGTACTTC; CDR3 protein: CSVGQDFYEQYF
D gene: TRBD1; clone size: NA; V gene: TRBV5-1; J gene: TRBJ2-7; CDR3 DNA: TGCGCCAGCAGCTTGGAAGGGGGCGTTGTGTTCGAGCAGTACTTC; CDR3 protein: CASSLEGGVVFEQYF
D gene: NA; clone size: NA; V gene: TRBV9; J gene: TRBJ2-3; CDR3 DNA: NA; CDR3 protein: CASSVGTGAKYF
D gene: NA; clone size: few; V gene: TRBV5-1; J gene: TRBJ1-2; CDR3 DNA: TGCGCCAGCAGCGAAGGAGGGGGGGCGAACTATGGCTACACCTTC; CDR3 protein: CASSEGGGANYGYTF
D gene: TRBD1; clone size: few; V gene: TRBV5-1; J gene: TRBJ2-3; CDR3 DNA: TGCGCCAGCAGTTTAAAGAGGGCGACGGGACAGGATATTCTAGCAAGGACAGATACGCAGTATTTT; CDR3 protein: CASSLKRATGQDILARTDTQYF
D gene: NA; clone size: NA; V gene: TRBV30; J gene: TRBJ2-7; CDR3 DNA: TGTGCCTGGAGTGTACGGGGCTCCTACGAGCAGTACTTC; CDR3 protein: CAWSVRGSYEQYF
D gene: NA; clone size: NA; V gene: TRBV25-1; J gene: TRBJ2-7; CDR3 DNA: TGTGCCAGCGCACGGGGTGGCAGTTCCTACGAGCAGTACTTC; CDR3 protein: CASARGGSSYEQYF
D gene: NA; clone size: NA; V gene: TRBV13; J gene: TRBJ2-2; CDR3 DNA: TGTGCCAGCAGCTTAATGGGAGTCGGCACCGGGGAGCTGTTTTTT; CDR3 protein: CASSLMGVGTGELFF
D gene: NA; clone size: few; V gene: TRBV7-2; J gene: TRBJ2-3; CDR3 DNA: TGTGCCAGCAGCCCCGACTCCTACACAGATACGCAGTATTTT; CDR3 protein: CASSPDSYTDTQYF
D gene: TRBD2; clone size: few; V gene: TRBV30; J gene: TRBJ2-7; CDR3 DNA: TGTGCCTGGGGGACTAGCGGGACCTACGAGCAGTACTTC; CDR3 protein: CAWGTSGTYEQYF
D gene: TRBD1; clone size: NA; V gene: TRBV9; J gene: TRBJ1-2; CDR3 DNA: TGTGCCAGCAGCGCACAGGGGAACTATGGCTACACCTTC; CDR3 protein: CASSAQGNYGYTF
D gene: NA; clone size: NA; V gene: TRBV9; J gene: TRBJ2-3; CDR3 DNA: TGTGCCAGCAGCGTAGCTCCGTCGGATACGCAGTATTTT; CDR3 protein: CASSVAPSDTQYF
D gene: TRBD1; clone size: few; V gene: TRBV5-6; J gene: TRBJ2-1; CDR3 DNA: TGTGCCAGCAGCTTAGAATCGGGACAGGCCGGACGATTCTTC; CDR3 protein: CASSLESGQAGRFF
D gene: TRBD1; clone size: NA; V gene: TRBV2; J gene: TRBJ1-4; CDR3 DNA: TGTGCCAGCACCCCCGGGACAGCTAGTGAAAAACTGTTTTTT; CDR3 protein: CASTPGTASEKLFF
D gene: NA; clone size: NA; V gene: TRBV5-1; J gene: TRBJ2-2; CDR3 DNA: TGCGCCAGCAGCTTAGTCGAGACTGGGAACACCGGGGAGCTGTTTTTT; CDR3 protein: CASSLVETGNTGELFF
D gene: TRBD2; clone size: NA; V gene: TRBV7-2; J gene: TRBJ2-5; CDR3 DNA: TGTGCCAGCAGCTCCGGAGCGGGGGGAAACCAAGAGACCCAGTACTTC; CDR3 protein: CASSSGAGGNQETQYF
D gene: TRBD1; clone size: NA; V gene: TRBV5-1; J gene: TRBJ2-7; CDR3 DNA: TGCGCCAGCAGCCGGGGACAGGCATCCCACGAGCAGTACTTC; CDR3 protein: CASSRGQASHEQYF
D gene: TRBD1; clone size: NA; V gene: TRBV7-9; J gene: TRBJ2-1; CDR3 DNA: TGTGCCAGCAGCTATGACAGGGGGTCATACAATGAGCAGTTCTTC; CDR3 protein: CASSYDRGSYNEQFF
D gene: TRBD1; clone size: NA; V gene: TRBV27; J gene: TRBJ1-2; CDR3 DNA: TGTGCCAGCCGGGACAGATATTATGGCTACACCTTC; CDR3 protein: CASRDRYYGYTF
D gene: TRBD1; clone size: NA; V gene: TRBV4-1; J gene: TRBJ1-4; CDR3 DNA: TGCGCCAGCAGCCAAGATCCTGGACAGGGAGGAGAAAAACTGTTTTTT; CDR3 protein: CASSQDPGQGGEKLFF
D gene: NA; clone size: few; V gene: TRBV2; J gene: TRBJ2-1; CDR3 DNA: TGTGCCAGCAAGCGGGACAGGCCCTACAATGAGCAGTTCTTC; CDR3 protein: CASKRDRPYNEQFF
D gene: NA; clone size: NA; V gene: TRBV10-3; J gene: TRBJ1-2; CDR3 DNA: TGTGCCATCAGTGGCACAGGGTCCGTGGATGGCTACACCTTC; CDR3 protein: CAISGTGSVDGYTF
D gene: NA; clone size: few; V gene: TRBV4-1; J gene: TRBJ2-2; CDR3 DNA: TGCGCCAGCAGCCTTACACCCTTGCTCGGGGAGCTGTTTTTT; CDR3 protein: CASSLTPLLGELFF
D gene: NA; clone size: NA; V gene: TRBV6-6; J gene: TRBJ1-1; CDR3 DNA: TGTGCCAGCAGCCGCGGACAGAACACTGAAGCTTTCTTT; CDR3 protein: CASSRGQNTEAFF
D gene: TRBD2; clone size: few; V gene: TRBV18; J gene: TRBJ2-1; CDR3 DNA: TGTGCCAGCTCACCTCCTAGCGGGAGGCCTAGCAATGAGCAGTTCTTC; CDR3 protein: CASSPPSGRPSNEQFF
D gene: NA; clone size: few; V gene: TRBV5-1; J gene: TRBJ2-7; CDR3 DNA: TGCGCCAGCAGCTTGGGGCAGGGCGACGAGCAGTACTTC; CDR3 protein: CASSLGQGDEQYF
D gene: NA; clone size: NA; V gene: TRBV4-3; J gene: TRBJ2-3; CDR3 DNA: TGCGCCAGCAGCCAAGAGACAGCTACAGATACGCAGTATTTT; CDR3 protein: CASSQETATDTQYF
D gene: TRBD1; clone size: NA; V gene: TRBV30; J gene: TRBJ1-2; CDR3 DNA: TGTGCCTGGAGTTACGACAGGGGAGCGGTGTTCACCTTC; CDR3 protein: CAWSYDRGAVFTF
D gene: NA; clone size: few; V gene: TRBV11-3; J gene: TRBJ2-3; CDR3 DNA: TGTGCCAGCAGCCCAGGGGTGCAAGGGGCAGATACGCAGTATTTT; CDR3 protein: CASSPGVQGADTQYF
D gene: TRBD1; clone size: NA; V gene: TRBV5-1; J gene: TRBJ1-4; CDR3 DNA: TGCGCCAGCAGACCCGGGACAGACAATGAAAAACTGTTTTTT; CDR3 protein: CASRPGTDNEKLFF
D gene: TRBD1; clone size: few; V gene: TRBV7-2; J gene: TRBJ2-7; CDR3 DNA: TGTGCCAGCAGCCCCCGACAGGGTTTATACGAGCAGTACTTC; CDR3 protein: CASSPRQGLYEQYF
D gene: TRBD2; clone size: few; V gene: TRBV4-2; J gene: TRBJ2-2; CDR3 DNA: TGTGCCAGCAGCCTCGAAACGGATAGCGGGAAGATCAGATACGGGGAGCTGTTTTTT; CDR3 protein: CASSLETDSGKIRYGELFF